This T cell receptor (beta chain) was obtained from a study of cytomegalovirus exposure and HLA in healthy donors. The study ran its PCR with 60 Vbeta and 13 Jbeta primers. Here immunoSEQ multiplex PCR was the method, and the copy in TCRdb shows in-frame clones only, minus some. The sample includes 200,000 to 250,000 clones, approximately 88% seen only once; the top ten take 0.71%. Sequenced sample: PBMCs. This receptor was taken from a boy aged 2 to 9 in good health and CMV-seronegative.

CDR3 coding DNA: TGTGCCAGCAGTCGGACAGGAGATAATGAAAAACTGTTTTTT. It encodes CASSRTGDNEKLFF. V usage is TRBV7-9 and J usage is TRBJ1-4; 7 nucleotides match TRBD1. The CDR3 contains 14 residues. Trimming cost V 6 bases and J 4 bases; bases outside gene matches: 5. The V gene's germline CDR1 is SEHNR and CDR2 FQNEAQ (reference sequence).